The clone carrying this TCR beta chain was counted between two and nine times. Clones were read by immunoSEQ multiplex PCR, and TCRdb kept only the in-frame ones, dropping some. The sample carries about 140,000 clones, approximately 78% recorded once. This sample was taken from a study of blood T cell repertoires in COVID-19. In germline, CDR1 is MGHRA, CDR2 YSYEKL. The CDR3 length is 17 residues. V was clipped by 0 bases and J by 7 bases; unmatched bases: 9. The sample was peripheral blood. The gene calls are TRBV4-1 and TRBJ1-5, with 10 bases matching TRBD1. The receptor's source is a woman of 80 years or more with acute or convalescent COVID-19. This chain's CDR3 is CASSQEGGTGVEQPQHF. In DNA form, the CDR3 reads TGCGCCAGCAGCCAAGAAGGGGGGACAGGGGTAGAACAGCCCCAGCATTTT.